Sequencing of this T cell receptor (beta chain) was carried out in a study of cytomegalovirus exposure and HLA in healthy donors. Primers: 60 Vbeta forward and 13 Jbeta reverse. Only in-frame clones appear in the TCRdb table, and some are missing; sequencing was by immunoSEQ multiplex PCR. The table includes some 120,000 clones, approximately 85% detected once. Findings and caveats of the study: A later analysis linked a missense variant in DCLRE1C to the trimming of TCR beta V and J genes. Other equally common chains were less clonally expanded than HLA-associated TCR beta chains, a later analysis showed.

Each donor was nominally healthy when sampled (though unrecorded immune exposures were likely). The CDR3 loop spans 15 amino acids. V was shortened by 5 bases and J by 3 bases, with 14 bases between the two germline ends. In germline, CDR1 is MDHEN, CDR2 SYDVKM. Worth noting for this clone: Its antigen is as yet unknown.

The chain joins TRBV28 to TRBJ1-5; weak D call: TRBD1 (6 bases). This clonotype was sampled from a woman younger than 45 in good health and CMV-seropositive. The sequencing sample was made of PBMCs. The DNA for the CDR3 is TGTGCCAGCAGTCCCCAAGGGACACCCAATCAGCCCCAGCATTTT. This gives the protein CASSPQGTPNQPQHF.